This T cell receptor beta chain was obtained from a study of beta chain features in type 1 diabetes. Study results and caveats: In every one of the four CD4+ subsets, TCRB CDR3s were moderately but significantly shorter in Type 1 diabetes patients.

Investigators reverse transcribed all isolated RNA, so they sequenced expressed TCRB transcripts. About 3.57 million reads, on average, came from each naive, central memory and regulatory T cell sample. TCRdb keeps only in-frame clones here, not all; method: immunoSEQ multiplex PCR. The table has hundreds of thousands of clones, roughly 13% seen once. Germline CDR1 and CDR2: SEHNR and FQNEAQ (reference sequence). This CDR3 is 13 amino acids long. V lost 2 bases and J 8 bases, leaving 12 bases between the germline ends. This clone was seen a few times. Its specificity is not known. This receptor was obtained from a man between 18 and 29 years old with type 1 diabetes. The sample was naive CD4+ T cells from blood. The chain uses TRBV7-9 and TRBJ1-2; D is unclear. The chain's CDR3 is CASSLTDGLGYTF. Written as DNA, the CDR3 is TGTGCCAGCAGCTTAACGGACGGTCTAGGCTACACCTTC.